This T cell receptor beta chain was profiled in a study of T cells in Graves' hyperthyroidism and ophthalmopathy (dated by TCRdb to about 2019). Looking at the study overall: Peripheral blood was sampled at the time of initial diagnosis, prior to any treatment. After blood sampling, hyperthyroidism patients were treated with methimazole at a starting dose of 30 mg daily, and ophthalmopathy patients were treated with high-dose intravenous methylprednisolone. TCR V-J signatures able to tell the groups apart were searched for in a discovery cohort of more than 90 patients, of whom under 45 had Graves' ophthalmopathy and 55 to 60 had stable Graves' hyperthyroidism. The approximately 100 discovery patients were divided at random into training and test sets in a 7:3 ratio. TCR Vbeta CDR3 sequencing of roughly 140 peripheral blood samples (43 ophthalmopathy, around 80 hyperthyroidism and roughly 17 progressor patients) is reported in the paper. Prospective prediction of ophthalmopathy was tested in an independent validation cohort consisting of roughly 19 hyperthyroidism patients and 17 patients who later progressed to ophthalmopathy. The study also compared thyroid tissue and blood T-cell repertoires from a handful of Graves' hyperthyroidism patients.

Stable Graves' hyperthyroidism was defined as no progression to ophthalmopathy during 18 months of follow-up. Hyperthyroidism patients were newly diagnosed, with disease duration under 2 months, and aged 18 to 65 years. Exclusion was applied to patients with uncontrolled infections, other autoimmune diseases, pregnancy or lactation. Diagnoses relied on clinical symptoms, serum thyroxine and TRAb, thyroid ultrasound and orbital computed tomography. PBMCs were separated from roughly 9.3 ml of fresh peripheral blood using Ficoll-Paque density gradient centrifugation. Total RNA was extracted using Trizol reagent, and RNA quality was assessed on an Agilent 2100 Bioanalyzer. Trimming takes 5 bases from V and 2 bases from J, and the germline ends sit 13 bases apart. Based on the germline V gene (reference sequence), the CDR1 and CDR2 sequences are LNHDA and SQIVND. Including cysteine and phenylalanine, the CDR3 has 14 amino acids. Solely the CDR3 DNA is kept, with 42 bases framed from the first base.

Overall results and qualifications from the work: During validation, the model predicted progression to ophthalmopathy a median of around 6 months ahead of onset, with around 71% sensitivity and 72.22% specificity. Blood samples also contained most of the expanded thyroid clonotypes (frequency above 0.001), which suggests that blood repertoires may reflect thyroid immune responses. Ophthalmopathy was separated from stable hyperthyroidism by a 13 V-J signature model, with 85% to 90% sensitivity and about 84% specificity obtained in cross-validation and 80%/75% obtained in testing. No statistical method was used to set the sample size in advance, and investigators knew the group allocation.

This clonotype has a handful of counts. There is no known antigen for this receptor. Within one base of it there is no much larger clone, and no base qualities were kept. TCR beta CDR3 regions were amplified from RNA transcripts. A first-round RT-PCR of the TCR CDR3 used the HTBI primer set with the Qiagen OneStep RT-PCR kit. Libraries were constructed in a second round of multiplex PCR, after which size selection and purification were performed. Libraries were sequenced paired-end with 100 bp reads on an Illumina HiSeq2000. The study's processing was this. Raw data were processed with SOAPnuke, discarding reads with adapters, uncalled bases, mean Phred below 15, or no exact constant-primer or identifier match. COPE v1.2.5 was used to merge high-quality paired reads, and clonotypes were defined as unique nucleotide sequences. MiTCR v1.1 was used to align the clonotypes against IMGT TRBV, TRBD and TRBJ reference segments. Only V-J combinations with frequency above 0.0001, covering 99.2% of repertoires, were analysed. The TCS score was defined as F50 (clonal expansion) divided by E x V (chaos), with BLOSUM62-based TCRdist calculated between CDR3 peptides within each V-J. Welch's t-statistics and random forest reduced several hundred V-J features to 13, which were used in a naive Bayes classifier (R e1071). Starting from the raw public reads, TCRdb applied fastp trimming at Q25, assembled clones with MiXCR and retained in-frame beta chains. Identical CDR3 proteins give one entry, which carries the most common genes and DNA. The V and J calls come from TCRdb's annotation, not from the publication. The sample contains roughly 660,000 distinct CDR3 sequences, about 18% of them found a single time. The ten largest make up about a sixth of the sample.

Material for sequencing was blood. The source is a man aged 50 to 59 with Graves' hyperthyroidism. The sequence links TRBV19 to TRBJ2-7; no D gene call is confident. The DNA sequence is given as TGTGCCAGTAGTGTCGCCGGCAGGACCTACGAGCAGTACTTC. This yields the protein CASSVAGRTYEQYF.